Given below is one T cell receptor beta chain in context. Study processing details: Amplifying reference gene primers gave estimates of nucleated cell counts. Some clones are missing from TCRdb's copy, which holds only in-frame ones; the method was immunoSEQ multiplex PCR. V and J calls plus clone size are reproduced from that table; the DNA served to infer D and trimming. Of 95,000 to 150,000 clones listed, about 79% are singletons. CDR1 and CDR2 from the germline V gene are LNHDA and SQIVND (reference sequence). This CDR3 has 16 amino acids. Losses at the gene ends were 9 bases for V and 1 base for J; bases not matched to a gene: 11. These data come from a study of blood T cell repertoires in COVID-19.

This receptor was identified in a woman in her seventies with acute or convalescent COVID-19. The V call is TRBV19, the J call TRBJ1-4; 7 nucleotides line up with TRBD1. The sequencing sample was made of peripheral blood. The CDR3 loop is CARMPKGAETNEKLFF. As DNA, the CDR3 is TGTGCCAGGATGCCAAAGGGGGCGGAAACTAATGAAAAACTGTTTTTT.